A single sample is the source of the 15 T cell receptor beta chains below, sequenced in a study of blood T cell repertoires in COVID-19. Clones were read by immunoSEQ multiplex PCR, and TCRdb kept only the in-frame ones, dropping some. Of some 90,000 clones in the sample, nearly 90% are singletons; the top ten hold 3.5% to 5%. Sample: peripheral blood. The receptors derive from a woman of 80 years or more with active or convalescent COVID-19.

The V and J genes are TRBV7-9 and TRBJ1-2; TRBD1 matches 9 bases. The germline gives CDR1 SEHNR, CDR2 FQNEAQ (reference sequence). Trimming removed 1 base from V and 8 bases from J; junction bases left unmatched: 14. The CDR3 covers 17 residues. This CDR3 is CASSLGATGGEGRGYTF. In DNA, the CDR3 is TGTGCCAGCAGCTTAGGGGCCACAGGGGGCGAAGGAAGAGGCTACACCTTC. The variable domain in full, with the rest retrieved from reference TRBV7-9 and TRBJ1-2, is DTGVSQNPRHKITKRGQNVTFRCDPISEHNRLYWYRQTLGQGPEFLTYFQNEAQLEKSRLLSDRFSAERPKGSFSTLEIQRTEQGDSAMYLCASSLGATGGEGRGYTFGSGTRLTVV.

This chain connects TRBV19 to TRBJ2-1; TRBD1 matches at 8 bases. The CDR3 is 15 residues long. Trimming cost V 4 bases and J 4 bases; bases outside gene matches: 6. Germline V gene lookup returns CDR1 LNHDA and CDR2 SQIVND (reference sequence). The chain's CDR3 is CASSTGQGLYNEQFF. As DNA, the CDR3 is TGTGCCAGTAGTACTGGACAGGGCCTTTACAATGAGCAGTTCTTC.

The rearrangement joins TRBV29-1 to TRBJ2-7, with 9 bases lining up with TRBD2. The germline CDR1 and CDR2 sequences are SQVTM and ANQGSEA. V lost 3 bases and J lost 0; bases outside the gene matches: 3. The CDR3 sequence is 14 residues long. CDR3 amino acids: CSVDRGRGSYEQYF. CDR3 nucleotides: TGCAGCGTTGATCGCGGGAGGGGCTCCTACGAGCAGTACTTC.

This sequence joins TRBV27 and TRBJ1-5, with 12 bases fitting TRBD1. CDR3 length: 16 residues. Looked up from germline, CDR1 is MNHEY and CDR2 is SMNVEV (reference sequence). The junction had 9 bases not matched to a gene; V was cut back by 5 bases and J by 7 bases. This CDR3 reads CASSPRDRGPFQPQHF. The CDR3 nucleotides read TGTGCCAGCAGTCCGAGGGACAGGGGGCCGTTCCAGCCCCAGCATTTT.

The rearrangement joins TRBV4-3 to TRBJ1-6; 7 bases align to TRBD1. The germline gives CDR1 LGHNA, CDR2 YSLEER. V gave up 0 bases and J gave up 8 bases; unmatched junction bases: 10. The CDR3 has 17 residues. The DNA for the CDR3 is TGCGCCAGCAGCCAAGATTTTGGGAAGGGGGCTGATTCACCCCTCCACTTT. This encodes CASSQDFGKGADSPLHF.

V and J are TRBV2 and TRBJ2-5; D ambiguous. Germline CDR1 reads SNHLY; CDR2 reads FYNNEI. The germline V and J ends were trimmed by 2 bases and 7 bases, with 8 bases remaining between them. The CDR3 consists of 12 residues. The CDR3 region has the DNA TGTGCCAGCAGTGAAAGTACGCGGACCCAGTACTTC. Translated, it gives CASSESTRTQYF.

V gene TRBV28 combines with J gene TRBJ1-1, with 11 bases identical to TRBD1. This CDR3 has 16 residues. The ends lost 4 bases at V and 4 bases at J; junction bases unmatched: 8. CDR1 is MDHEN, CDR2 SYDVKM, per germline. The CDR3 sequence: CASSSPGTGGSTEAFF. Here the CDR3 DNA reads TGTGCCAGCAGTTCCCCCGGGACAGGGGGTTCCACTGAAGCTTTCTTT.

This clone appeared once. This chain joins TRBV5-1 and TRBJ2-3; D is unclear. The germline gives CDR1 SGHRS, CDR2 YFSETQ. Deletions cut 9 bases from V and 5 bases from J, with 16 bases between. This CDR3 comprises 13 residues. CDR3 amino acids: CATANSVLDTQYF. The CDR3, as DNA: TGCGCCACCGCTAACTCGGTCTTAGATACGCAGTATTTT.

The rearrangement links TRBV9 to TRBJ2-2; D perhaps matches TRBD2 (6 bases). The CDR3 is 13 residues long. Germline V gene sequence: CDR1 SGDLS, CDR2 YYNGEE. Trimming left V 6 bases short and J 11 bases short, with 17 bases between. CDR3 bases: TGTGCCAGCAATAAGCCGGGAGTAGGAGAGCTGTTTTTT. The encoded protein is CASNKPGVGELFF.

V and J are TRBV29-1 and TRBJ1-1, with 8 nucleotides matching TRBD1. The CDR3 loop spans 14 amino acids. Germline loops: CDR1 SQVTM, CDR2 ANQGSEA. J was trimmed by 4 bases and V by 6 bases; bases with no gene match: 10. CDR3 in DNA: TGCAGCGTAGACGACAGGGGCGGATCCACTGAAGCTTTCTTT. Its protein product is CSVDDRGGSTEAFF.

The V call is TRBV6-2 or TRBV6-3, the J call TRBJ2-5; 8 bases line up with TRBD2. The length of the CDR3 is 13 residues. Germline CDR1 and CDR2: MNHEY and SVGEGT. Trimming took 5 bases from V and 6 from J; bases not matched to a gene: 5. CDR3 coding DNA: TGTGCCAGCAGTAATGCGGGAGGAAAGACCCAGTACTTC. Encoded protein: CASSNAGGKTQYF.

CDR3 DNA: TGTGCCAGTAGTATAGATACAGGGGGCCGAGAGACCCAGTACTTC. It is translated as CASSIDTGGRETQYF. This chain uses TRBV19 with TRBJ2-5; TRBD1 agrees at 9 bases. CDR3 length equals 15 residues. The ends lost 0 bases at V and 4 bases at J; junction bases unmatched: 3. Germline CDR1 is LNHDA and CDR2 is SQIVND (reference sequence).

Here the CDR3 DNA reads TGTGCCAGCAGCGTAATCCAGAACACCGGGGAGCTGTTTTTT. Its translation: CASSVIQNTGELFF. The rearrangement links TRBV9 to TRBJ2-2, with D uncertain. With 1 base removed from V and 1 base from J, the gap between germline ends came to 5 bases. CDR1 and CDR2 from the germline V gene are SGDLS and YYNGEE. The length of the CDR3 is 14 residues.

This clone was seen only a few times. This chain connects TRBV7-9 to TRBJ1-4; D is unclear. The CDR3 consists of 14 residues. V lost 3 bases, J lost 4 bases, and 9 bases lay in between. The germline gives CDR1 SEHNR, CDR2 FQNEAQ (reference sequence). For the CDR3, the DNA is TGTGCCAGCAGCTTCCGCGGGAGTAATGAAAAACTGTTTTTT. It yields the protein CASSFRGSNEKLFF.

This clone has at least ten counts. The chain's CDR3 is CASSLAGGSEAFF. The CDR3 DNA is TGTGCCAGCAGCTTAGCTGGGGGGTCTGAAGCTTTCTTT. The J gene is TRBJ1-1, the V gene TRBV7-9; maybe TRBD1 (5 bases). V was pared by 0 bases and J by 6 bases, with 8 bases between. The germline gives CDR1 SEHNR, CDR2 FQNEAQ (reference sequence). This CDR3 spans 13 amino acids.